These 6 T cell receptor beta chains came from one sample sequenced in a study of technical replicates of blood from four donors. Generated by immunoSEQ multiplex PCR, the TCRdb table keeps only in-frame clones and is missing some. The sample comprises approximately 79,000 clones, 96% of which are singletons, and roughly 0.35% rests with the top ten. Sequencing was done on a sample of T cells isolated from PBMCs. The receptor set was obtained from a human donor in good health.

CDR3 in amino acids: CASSFIIRGLGYQPQHF. For the CDR3, the DNA is TGTGCCAGCAGTTTTATAATTAGGGGATTAGGGTATCAGCCCCAGCATTTT. The chain links TRBV28 to TRBJ1-5; D perhaps matches TRBD1 (5 bases). This CDR3 region has 17 residues. Per germline, CDR1 MDHEN and CDR2 SYDVKM. V lost 3 bases and J lost 5, with 20 bases in between.

This clone appeared a single time. The V call is TRBV5-1, the J call TRBJ2-1; the D gene is possibly TRBD2 (6 bases). The CDR3 length is 15 residues. Trimming took 0 bases from V and 6 from J, leaving 13 bases between them. CDR1 SGHRS and CDR2 YFSETQ come from the germline V gene. The CDR3 reads CASSLVVGAGNEQFF. CDR3 in DNA: TGCGCCAGCAGCTTGGTGGTGGGAGCGGGCAATGAGCAGTTCTTC.

This chain connects TRBV29-1 to TRBJ2-3; D remains ambiguous. Deletions cut 4 bases from V and 3 bases from J, with 14 bases between. Germline loops: CDR1 SQVTM, CDR2 ANQGSEA. This CDR3 has 14 amino acids. CDR3 residues: CSVVRMGSTDTQYF. DNA of the CDR3: TGCAGCGTTGTCAGAATGGGCTCGACAGATACGCAGTATTTT.

The rearrangement uses TRBV9 and TRBJ2-3; TRBD2 aligns across 7 bases. Trimming cost V 2 bases and J 4 bases; bases outside gene matches: 7. Germline V gene data show CDR1 as SGDLS and CDR2 as YYNGEE. This CDR3 comprises 15 residues. The CDR3 DNA follows: TGTGCCAGCAGCGTGGCTAGCGGTGAGTCAGATACGCAGTATTTT. Protein sequence: CASSVASGESDTQYF.

The V and J genes are TRBV4-1 and TRBJ1-2; D is uncertain. The CDR3 contains 14 residues. The V gene lost 1 base and the J gene lost 2 bases, with 8 bases spanning the gap. The germline CDR1 and CDR2 sequences are MGHRA and YSYEKL. The DNA of the CDR3 is TGCGCCAGCAGCCAAGTAGCAGCCAACTATGGCTACACCTTC. It encodes CASSQVAANYGYTF.

The gene calls are TRBV1 and TRBJ1-5; no check of the table's D call, TRBD1, against the DNA was made. TRBV1 is labeled a pseudogene. The CDR3 has 14 residues. CDR3 coding DNA: TGCACCAGCAGCTACAGGGGTAGCAATCAGCCCCAGCATTTT. This translates into CTSSYRGSNQPQHF.